The clone carrying this TCR beta chain was detected only a few times. Antigen unknown. The CDR3 has 15 residues. The germline V gene has CDR1 GTSNPN and CDR2 SVGIG (reference sequence). V was shortened by 8 bases and J by 1 base, with 20 bases between the two germline ends. TCRdb keeps only in-frame clones here, not all; method: immunoSEQ multiplex PCR. The table lists over 30,000 clones, approximately 90% of them singletons, with 15% to 20% in the top ten. The sample belongs to a study of T cells in localized non-small cell lung cancer. Study-wide results and caveats: Of the tissues analyzed, uninvolved adjacent lung showed maximal T cell clonality, greater than tumor.

Sequences were derived from peripheral blood mononuclear cells, sampled before any cancer treatment. The receptor was derived from a man between 40 and 75 years old with stage III lung adenocarcinoma. V usage is TRBV30 and J usage is TRBJ1-2, with D tentatively TRBD1 (6 bases). CDR3 nucleotide sequence: TGTGCCGGCACGGGGGTCAGGGGAAATAACTATGGCTACACCTTC. This codes for CAGTGVRGNNYGYTF.